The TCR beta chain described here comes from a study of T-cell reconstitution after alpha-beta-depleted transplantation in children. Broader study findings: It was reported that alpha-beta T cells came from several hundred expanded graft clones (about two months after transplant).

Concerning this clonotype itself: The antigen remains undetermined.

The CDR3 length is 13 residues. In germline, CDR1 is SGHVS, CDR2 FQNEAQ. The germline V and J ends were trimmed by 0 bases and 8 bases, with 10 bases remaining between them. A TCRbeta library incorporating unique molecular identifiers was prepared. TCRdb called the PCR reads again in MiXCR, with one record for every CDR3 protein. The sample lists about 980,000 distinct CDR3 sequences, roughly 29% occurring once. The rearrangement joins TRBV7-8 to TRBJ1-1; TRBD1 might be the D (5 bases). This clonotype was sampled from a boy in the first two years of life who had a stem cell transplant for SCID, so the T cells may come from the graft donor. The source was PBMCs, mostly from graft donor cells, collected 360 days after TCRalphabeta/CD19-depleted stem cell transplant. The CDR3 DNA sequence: TGTGCCAGCAGCTTAGCCCCAGGGTTCGAAGCTTTCTTT. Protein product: CASSLAPGFEAFF.